Following are 15 T cell receptor beta chains from one sample sequenced in a study of blood T cell repertoires in COVID-19. Libraries were prepared by immunoSEQ multiplex PCR; TCRdb keeps only in-frame clonotypes and omits some of them. The sample includes about 230,000 clones, approximately 82% of them seen just once. Sequencing was carried out using peripheral blood. Receptor source: a woman between 65 and 79 years old with active or convalescent COVID-19.

The CDR3 DNA reads TGTGCCAGCTCACCACTACAGGCGAATAATTCACCCCTCCACTTT. Residues: CASSPLQANNSPLHF. The rearrangement joins TRBV18 to TRBJ1-6, with D tentatively TRBD1 (5 bases). Germline CDR1 and CDR2: KGHSH and LQKENI. The CDR3 runs to 15 residues. Trimming stripped 1 base from V and 5 bases from J, with 9 bases between.

This chain joins TRBV7-6 and TRBJ2-2; 8 bases map to TRBD1. This CDR3 spans 15 amino acids. Germline assignment: CDR1 SGHVS and CDR2 FNYEAQ. J lost 4 bases, V lost 2 bases, and 3 bases had no gene match. CDR3 amino acids: CASSLRGQATGELFF. The CDR3 DNA sequence: TGTGCCAGCAGCTTAAGGGGACAGGCCACCGGGGAGCTGTTTTTT.

V is TRBV9 and J is TRBJ2-5, with 7 bases identical to TRBD2. This CDR3 contains 15 residues. From germline, CDR1 is SGDLS and CDR2 YYNGEE. The V segment lost 3 bases and the J segment 4 bases; nucleotides outside the gene matches: 9. DNA for the CDR3: TGTGCCAGCAGCGAGGGCTGGGGCGGGGGAGAGACCCAGTACTTC. This translates into CASSEGWGGGETQYF.

A word on this clone: The germline gene is not matched at one end of the junction; a read error may be the cause. This rearrangement joins TRBV7-9 to TRBJ1-2; D is possibly TRBD1 (5 bases). CDR1 is SEHNR and CDR2 is FQNEAQ in the germline V gene (reference sequence). The CDR3 is made up of 15 amino acids. The CDR3 region is CASRRTDSPGEALPF. The CDR3 nucleotides are TGTGCCAGCAGGCGCACCGACAGCCCTGGAGAGGCCCTACCCTTC. The full variable domain, completed using reference TRBV7-9 and TRBJ1-2, is DTGVSQNPRHKITKRGQNVTFRCDPISEHNRLYWYRQTLGQGPEFLTYFQNEAQLEKSRLLSDRFSAERPKGSFSTLEIQRTEQGDSAMYLCASRRTDSPGEALPFGSGTRLTVV.

The chain recombines TRBV25-1 with TRBJ1-2, with 7 bases matching TRBD1. In germline, CDR1 is MGHDK, CDR2 SYGVNS. CDR3 length: 15 amino acids. After removal of 6 bases from V and 5 bases from J, the junction contained 12 bases not matched to a gene. CDR3 coding DNA: TGTGCCAGCAGCTCTCCGGGACAGCCCGGATATGGCTACACCTTC. As protein: CASSSPGQPGYGYTF.

The chain uses TRBV10-1 and TRBJ2-7; no definite D call. The CDR3 covers 12 residues. From germline, CDR1 is WNHNN and CDR2 SYGVQD (reference sequence). V gave up 2 bases and J gave up 7 bases, with 9 bases separating them. CDR3 coding DNA: TGCGCCAGCAGTGAGGAGGCGGAAGAGCAGTACTTC. Translating it yields CASSEEAEEQYF.

The V call is TRBV6-5, the J call TRBJ2-3, with 11 nucleotides matching TRBD2. J was trimmed by 4 bases and V by 3 bases; bases with no gene match: 3. This CDR3 has 15 amino acids. Germline V gene data show CDR1 as MNHEY and CDR2 as SVGAGI. The CDR3 DNA sequence: TGTGCCAGCAGTTATCGACTAGCGGGGCCAGATACGCAGTATTTT. Translation: CASSYRLAGPDTQYF.

The genes are TRBV3-1 (or the pseudogene TRBV3-2) and TRBJ1-3; D may be TRBD1 (5 bases). CDR1 is LGHDT, CDR2 YNNKEL, per germline (reference sequence). The CDR3 covers 15 residues. Trimming removed 1 base from V and 0 bases from J, with 7 bases in between. In DNA, the CDR3 is TGTGCCAGCAGCCAAGGGGGCACCTCTGGAAACACCATATATTTT. Its translation is CASSQGGTSGNTIYF.

The chain is built from TRBV5-5 and TRBJ1-1; TRBD1 matches at 9 bases. The CDR3 is made up of 14 amino acids. The V gene end was trimmed by 6 bases and the J gene end by 5 bases; junction bases not matched to a gene: 8. Per germline, CDR1 SGHKS and CDR2 YYEKEE (reference sequence). The CDR3 sequence is CASNRDRGITEAFF. The CDR3 DNA sequence: TGTGCCAGCAACAGAGACAGGGGGATAACTGAAGCTTTCTTT.

The chain is built from TRBV12-3 or TRBV12-4 and TRBJ2-5; D call uncertain. This CDR3 has 13 residues. V was cut by 1 base and J by 5 bases, with 8 bases left in between. CDR3 protein: CASSLGQRETQYF. The CDR3 DNA is TGTGCCAGCAGTTTAGGTCAGAGGGAGACCCAGTACTTC.

This clone was seen once. This rearrangement joins TRBV30 to TRBJ1-1; TRBD1 is a possible D gene (5 bases). This CDR3 comprises 12 residues. From germline, CDR1 is GTSNPN and CDR2 SVGIG (reference sequence). Trimming left V 8 bases short and J 4 bases short, with 14 bases between. CDR3 nucleotides: TGTGCCGGGGGACTCGGGGGCACTGAAGCTTTCTTT. It codes for CAGGLGGTEAFF.

The chain uses TRBV28 and TRBJ2-5, with 7 bases lining up with TRBD1. CDR1 and CDR2 (germline): MDHEN, SYDVKM. The CDR3 is 15 residues long. J lost 3 bases, V lost 6 bases, and 10 bases had no gene match. The CDR3 DNA follows: TGTGCCAGCAGATCCCCCGGGACAGTTAAAGAGACCCAGTACTTC. This encodes CASRSPGTVKETQYF. Full variable domain (missing parts from reference TRBV28 and TRBJ2-5): DVKVTQSSRYLVKRTGEKVFLECVQDMDHENMFWYRQDPGLGLRLIYFSYDVKMKEKGDIPEGYSVSREKKERFSLILESASTNQTSMYLCASRSPGTVKETQYFGPGTRLLVL.

The J gene is TRBJ2-2, the V gene TRBV30, with D perhaps matching TRBD2 (7 bases). The germline CDR1 and CDR2 sequences are GTSNPN and SVGIG (reference sequence). V dropped 8 bases and J dropped 6 bases, with 13 bases sitting between them. The CDR3 consists of 12 residues. CDR3 protein: CAGGAGPGELFF. The CDR3 nucleotides read TGTGCCGGGGGGGCTGGGCCCGGGGAGCTGTTTTTT.

The chain has TRBV12-3 or TRBV12-4 and TRBJ1-2; perhaps TRBD1 as D (5 bases). V lost 4 bases, J lost 1 base, and 7 bases lay in between. This CDR3 comprises 13 residues. CDR3 amino acids: CASSSGLNYGYTF. CDR3 DNA: TGTGCCAGCAGTTCGGGACTTAACTATGGCTACACCTTC.

The J gene is TRBJ2-7, the V gene TRBV28; tentatively, D is TRBD1 (6 bases). The germline V gene has CDR1 MDHEN and CDR2 SYDVKM. This CDR3 has 17 amino acids. V gave up 8 bases and J gave up 0 bases, with 23 bases separating them. CDR3 bases: TGTGCCAGCCTTCCCGGGACACCCTACACGAGCTCCTACGAGCAGTACTTC. Its protein product is CASLPGTPYTSSYEQYF.